This T cell receptor (beta chain) appears in the sequencing data of a study of T cells after yellow fever vaccination. The table lists this clonotype with a few counts. Its antigen is undetermined. The germline gives CDR1 SGHDT, CDR2 YYEEEE. The CDR3 covers 14 residues. The V and J ends lost 2 bases and 3 bases respectively, with 12 bases between them. Regarding the study as a whole: Clonotypes shared by both compartments, CD4 and CD8, made up a small share. The booster saw the reappearance of most primary-vaccination clones (roughly 97% CD4, about 85% CD8).

Each CDR3 protein is one row after TCRdb ran MiXCR on the 5' RACE reads. In the table there are a few hundred thousand distinct CDR3 sequences, 19% of which are singletons. The material sequenced was PBMCs, taken 15 days after the yellow fever booster vaccination. This rearrangement joins TRBV5-6 to TRBJ2-7, with D unclear. The TCR was taken from a man aged 25-40 years who received the YFV17D yellow fever vaccine. CDR3: CASSLERRLYEQYF. CDR3 sequence (DNA): TGTGCCAGCAGCTTAGAACGCAGGCTCTACGAGCAGTACTTC.